These 21 T cell receptor beta chains came from one sample sequenced in a study of high-grade serous ovarian cancer treatment subgroups. Tumor samples were taken before definitive surgery or chemotherapy. TCRdb's copy holds only in-frame clones and misses some; the assay was immunoSEQ multiplex PCR. The sample holds 5,000 or so clones, over 60% seen once. Sequenced sample: tumor tissue. The receptors were sampled from a human donor with high-grade serous ovarian cancer.

The chain combines TRBV19 with TRBJ1-4, with D possibly being TRBD1 (5 bases). Germline V CDR1 and CDR2: LNHDA, SQIVND (reference sequence). The CDR3 runs to 15 residues. V shed 10 bases and J shed 4 bases, with 19 bases lying between them. The CDR3 sequence is CATRDPGRGNEKLFF. The DNA for the CDR3 is TGTGCCACCCGGGACCCAGGGCGCGGTAATGAAAAACTGTTTTTT.

This clone was observed once. The chain joins TRBV7-2 to TRBJ2-1, with 12 nucleotides matching TRBD2. Germline loops: CDR1 SGHTA, CDR2 FQGNSA. This CDR3 comprises 16 residues. V gave up 5 bases and J gave up 7 bases; unmatched junction bases: 9. The chain's CDR3 is CASSPRLAGAWNEQFF. The CDR3 DNA sequence: TGTGCCAGCAGCCCCCGACTAGCGGGGGCCTGGAATGAGCAGTTCTTC. Full variable domain (missing parts from reference TRBV7-2 and TRBJ2-1): GAGVSQSPSNKVTEKGKDVELRCDPISGHTALYWYRQSLGQGLEFLIYFQGNSAPDKSGLPSDRFSAERTGGSVSTLTIQRTQQEDSAVYLCASSPRLAGAWNEQFFGPGTRLTVL.

This clone appeared a single time. The rearrangement links TRBV2 to TRBJ2-1; D may match TRBD1 or TRBD2 (5 bases each). The V gene's germline CDR1 is SNHLY and CDR2 FYNNEI. V was cut by 5 bases and J by 8 bases, with 10 bases left in between. The CDR3 extends over 12 amino acids. CDR3 loop: CASSFLGDEQFF. The CDR3 nucleotides are TGTGCCAGCAGTTTCTTGGGGGATGAGCAGTTCTTC.

This clone was counted a single time. The chain employs TRBV4-3 and TRBJ2-1; D not certain. The V end was cut by 2 bases, the J end by 3 bases, with 5 bases between. Germline V lookup: CDR1 LGHNA, CDR2 YSLEER. This CDR3 spans 13 amino acids. In DNA, the CDR3 is TGCGCCAGCAGCCAACAGCGCTACAATGAGCAGTTCTTC. Translating gives CASSQQRYNEQFF.

The CDR3 DNA follows: TGTGCCAGCAGTAGTGGACAGGTGGGGGATGAGCAGTTCTTC. This encodes CASSSGQVGDEQFF. V and J are TRBV5-4 and TRBJ2-1; 7 nucleotides match TRBD1. Germline trimming cut 5 bases from V and 8 bases from J; bases unmatched to any gene: 10. The V gene's germline CDR1 is SGHNT and CDR2 YYREEE (reference sequence). The CDR3 extends over 14 amino acids.

The rearrangement uses TRBV1 and TRBJ1-6. TRBV1 is a pseudogene. This CDR3 has 15 amino acids. The CDR3 nucleotides are TGCACCAGCAGCCAACGGGAGGTCCATAATTCACCCCTCCACTTT. This codes for CTSSQREVHNSPLHF.

This clone appeared a single time. V is TRBV4-1 and J is TRBJ2-7; D is uncertain. This CDR3 comprises 13 residues. From germline, CDR1 is MGHRA and CDR2 YSYEKL. The ends were cut back, 0 bases at V and 3 bases at J, with 6 bases in the middle. This chain's CDR3 is CASSQEVNYEQYF. CDR3 in DNA: TGCGCCAGCAGCCAAGAGGTTAACTACGAGCAGTACTTC.

The chain links TRBV15 to TRBJ1-2, with 9 bases lining up with TRBD1. This CDR3 contains 14 residues. CDR1 is LNHNV, CDR2 YYDKDF, per germline (reference sequence). Trimming took 5 bases from V and 4 from J; bases not matched to a gene: 5. In DNA form, the CDR3 reads TGTGCCACCAGCGGAGGACAGGGGCTCTATGGCTACACCTTC. Protein: CATSGGQGLYGYTF. Full variable domain (rest looked up from reference TRBV15 and TRBJ1-2): DAMVIQNPRYQVTQFGKPVTLSCSQTLNHNVMYWYQQKSSQAPKLLFHYYDKDFNNEADTPDNFQSRRPNTSFCFLDIRSPGLGDTAMYLCATSGGQGLYGYTFGSGTRLTVV.

The V call is TRBV6-4, the J call TRBJ1-1; no firm D call. Germline V gene sequence: CDR1 MRHNA, CDR2 SNTAGT. The CDR3 extends over 14 amino acids. V lost 0 bases, J lost 1 base, and 6 bases lay in between. CDR3 in DNA: TGTGCCAGCAGTGACTCGAGTGAGAACACTGAAGCTTTCTTT. Translation gives CASSDSSENTEAFF.

This chain links TRBV5-4 with TRBJ1-4, with D perhaps matching TRBD1 (6 bases). V lost 4 bases to trimming and J lost 4 bases, with 20 bases between them. CDR1 is SGHNT and CDR2 is YYREEE in the germline V gene (reference sequence). The CDR3 spans 17 residues. CDR3 bases: TGTGCCAGCAGCCCGGACGGGGGGGGAGGGGGTAATGAAAAACTGTTTTTT. Its translation is CASSPDGGGGGNEKLFF. Complete variable domain (other parts from reference TRBV5-4 and TRBJ1-4): ETGVTQSPTHLIKTRGQQVTLRCSSQSGHNTVSWYQQALGQGPQFIFQYYREEENGRGNFPPRFSGLQFPNYSSELNVNALELDDSALYLCASSPDGGGGGNEKLFFGSGTQLSVL.

This rearrangement joins TRBV6-1 to TRBJ1-2; 8 bases line up with TRBD1. This CDR3 contains 13 residues. Trimming at V came to 3 bases and at J to 10 bases, leaving 7 bases not matched to a gene. Germline CDR1 reads MNHNS; CDR2 reads SASEGT. Here the CDR3 DNA reads TGTGCCAGCAGTGAGGACAGGGCCCTGGACTACACCTTC. Its translation is CASSEDRALDYTF.

This clone was found a few times. The V gene is TRBV27, the J gene TRBJ1-2, with 7 positions matching TRBD1. Germline V gene sequence: CDR1 MNHEY, CDR2 SMNVEV (reference sequence). The V segment lost 8 bases and the J segment 3 bases; nucleotides outside the gene matches: 3. The CDR3 contains 12 residues. The CDR3 loop reads CASGTADYGYTF. CDR3 DNA: TGTGCCAGCGGGACAGCCGACTATGGCTACACCTTC.

The V call is TRBV19, the J call TRBJ1-5, with D possibly TRBD1 on 5 matching bases. The CDR3 has 16 amino acids. Germline CDR1 is LNHDA and CDR2 is SQIVND (reference sequence). Trimming took 3 bases from V and 3 from J, leaving 15 bases between them. This chain's CDR3 is CASSMREGQNNQPQHF. The CDR3 region has the DNA TGTGCCAGTAGTATGAGAGAGGGGCAGAACAATCAGCCCCAGCATTTT. Filled out from reference TRBV19 and TRBJ1-5, the complete variable domain reads DGGITQSPKYLFRKEGQNVTLSCEQNLNHDAMYWYRQDPGQGLRLIYYSQIVNDFQKGDIAEGYSVSREKKESFPLTVTSAQKNPTAFYLCASSMREGQNNQPQHFGDGTRLSIL.

The CDR3 is CASSLAIGSSYEQYF. Written as DNA, the CDR3 is TGCGCCAGCAGCTTGGCAATAGGGAGCTCCTACGAGCAGTACTTC. The chain couples TRBV5-1 to TRBJ2-7, with TRBD2 as a possible D gene (5 bases). Germline V gene data show CDR1 as SGHRS and CDR2 as YFSETQ. CDR3 size: 15 residues. Trimming stripped 0 bases from V and 0 bases from J, with 10 bases between.

V usage is TRBV7-8 and J usage is TRBJ1-1, with no clear D. V shed 3 bases and J shed 7 bases, with 15 bases lying between them. CDR1 is SGHVS, CDR2 FQNEAQ, per germline. The CDR3 extends over 14 amino acids. The CDR3 nucleotides read TGTGCCAGCAGCTTTTGGACGGGCCCACGTGAAGCTTTCTTT. Protein: CASSFWTGPREAFF. Complete variable domain (other parts from reference TRBV7-8 and TRBJ1-1): GAGVSQSPRYKVAKRGQDVALRCDPISGHVSLFWYQQALGQGPEFLTYFQNEAQLDKSGLPSDRFFAERPEGSVSTLKIQRTQQEDSAVYLCASSFWTGPREAFFGQGTRLTVV.

The chain carries TRBV19 and TRBJ1-2; D not resolved. This CDR3 spans 15 amino acids. Trimming removed 5 bases at V and 1 base at J, with 14 bases between. Per the germline V gene, CDR1 is LNHDA and CDR2 is SQIVND (reference sequence). CDR3 region: CASSPFGSHNYGYTF. DNA of the CDR3: TGTGCCAGTAGTCCTTTTGGGAGCCATAACTATGGCTACACCTTC.

The chain combines TRBV6-6 with TRBJ1-5; D unclear. Trimming left V 2 bases short and J 1 base short, with 9 bases between. The CDR3 loop spans 15 amino acids. Germline V lookup: CDR1 MNHNY, CDR2 SVGAGI (reference sequence). The CDR3 spells CASSYPAGSNQPQHF. The DNA of the CDR3 is TGTGCCAGCAGTTACCCCGCGGGGAGCAATCAGCCCCAGCATTTT.

V usage is TRBV11-2 and J usage is TRBJ1-3; D uncertain. The V gene's germline CDR1 is SGHAT and CDR2 FQNNGV. The CDR3 is 15 amino acids. Trimming took off 5 bases at V and 0 bases at J, with 11 bases between the two ends. The CDR3 is CASSRMMSSGNTIYF. CDR3 DNA sequence: TGTGCCAGCAGCCGAATGATGAGCTCTGGAAACACCATATATTTT.

This clone was seen a single time. The chain is built from TRBV6-6 and TRBJ1-2; 7 positions agree with TRBD1. Germline CDR1 reads MNHNY; CDR2 reads SVGAGI (reference sequence). The J segment lost 7 bases and the V segment lost 2 bases, leaving 4 bases of the junction unmatched. This CDR3 has 13 residues. DNA of the CDR3: TGTGCCAGCAGTTACGAGGGGGCGCGTGGCTACACCTTC. Amino acid sequence: CASSYEGARGYTF.

This sequence joins TRBV7-8 and TRBJ2-6, with D hard to call. Germline V CDR1 and CDR2: SGHVS, FQNEAQ. The V and J ends lost 1 base and 4 bases respectively, with 11 bases between them. This CDR3 region has 16 residues. The CDR3 protein is CASSLEMRRGANVLTF. The CDR3 nucleotides are TGTGCCAGCAGCTTAGAAATGAGGCGGGGGGCCAACGTCCTGACTTTC.

The CDR3 coding sequence is TGTGCCGTCGCCCGGGCGGGGGACCCGGGCTACGAGCAGTACTTC. Protein: CAVARAGDPGYEQYF. This sequence joins TRBV30 and TRBJ2-7, with TRBD2 matching 7 bases. CDR3 length: 15 residues. Germline trimming cut 8 bases from V and 3 bases from J; bases unmatched to any gene: 16. The germline CDR1 and CDR2 sequences are GTSNPN and SVGIG (reference sequence).